Below are 26 T cell receptor beta chains sequenced from a single sample in a study of T-cell reconstitution after alpha-beta-depleted transplantation in children. Using unique molecular identifiers, the investigators prepared the TCRbeta library. TCRdb fed the PCR reads into MiXCR, producing one record per CDR3 protein. Of roughly 200,000 distinct CDR3 sequences listed, roughly 6.8% were seen once; the top ten hold around 3%. The sample in question was PBMCs from the stem cell graft donor, obtained from the stem cell graft. These receptors were obtained from a human donor who donated a stem cell graft to a child with Wiskott-Aldrich syndrome.

This clonotype was observed at least ten times. This chain uses TRBV10-1 with TRBJ2-2; 8 bases are shared with TRBD1. Germline V gives CDR1 WNHNN, CDR2 SYGVQD (reference sequence). The CDR3 loop spans 15 amino acids. Unmatched junction bases numbered 5, after V lost 8 bases and J lost 0 bases. CDR3 nucleotide sequence: TGCGCCAGCGGGACAGGCTCTACGAACACCGGGGAGCTGTTTTTT. It encodes CASGTGSTNTGELFF.

In its sample, this clonotype was seen many times. This rearrangement joins TRBV6-1 to TRBJ2-2; the match to TRBD2 covers 9 bases. V shed 10 bases, J shed 8 bases, and the junction held 11 bases outside the gene matches. CDR3 length: 14 residues. Germline CDR1 reads MNHNS; CDR2 reads SASEGT. This CDR3 reads CAINGGGVKGELFF. CDR3 in DNA: TGTGCCATTAACGGCGGGGGGGTAAAGGGGGAGCTGTTTTTT.

There are many counts of this clonotype. V is TRBV29-1 and J is TRBJ1-1; the match to TRBD1 covers 8 bases. This CDR3 region has 14 residues. Germline V gives CDR1 SQVTM, CDR2 ANQGSEA. V lost 2 bases and J lost 5; bases outside the gene matches: 7. CDR3: CSVELAGGVTEAFF. The DNA for the CDR3 is TGCAGCGTTGAACTAGCAGGGGGCGTAACTGAAGCTTTCTTT.

This chain connects TRBV18 to TRBJ2-1, with TRBD1 identical over 7 bases. CDR1 and CDR2 from the germline V gene are KGHSH and LQKENI. The CDR3 has 13 residues. V lost 1 base, J lost 8 bases, and 2 bases stayed unmatched. In nucleotides, the CDR3 is TGTGCCAGCTCACCACTTACAGGGGATGAGCAGTTCTTC. Amino acid sequence: CASSPLTGDEQFF.

This sequence joins TRBV7-2 and TRBJ1-2; possible D gene TRBD1, 5 bases. Germline CDR1 SGHTA, CDR2 FQGNSA. The CDR3 spans 14 residues. The V end was cut by 1 base, the J end by 7 bases, with 13 bases between. CDR3 protein: CASSLGGFSGGYTF. CDR3 in DNA: TGTGCCAGCAGCTTAGGGGGCTTTTCTGGTGGCTACACCTTC.

This clonotype has a count of ten or more. The V call is TRBV7-7, the J call TRBJ1-5; tentative D call: TRBD1 (5 bases). Trimming cost V 3 bases and J 7 bases, with 16 bases left between them. CDR3 length: 15 residues. CDR1 and CDR2 from the germline V gene are SSHAT and FNYEAQ (reference sequence). The CDR3 reads CASSFRTSRNQPQHF. The DNA for the CDR3 is TGTGCCAGCAGCTTCCGGACATCGAGGAACCAGCCCCAGCATTTT.

This clonotype was recorded many times. The genes are TRBV6-2 or TRBV6-3 and TRBJ2-2; possibly TRBD2 for D (6 bases). This CDR3 comprises 15 residues. Germline lookup yields CDR1 MNHEY and CDR2 SVGEGT. Trimming cost V 2 bases and J 4 bases, with 11 bases left between them. The chain's CDR3 is CASSYEGLSTGELFF. The CDR3 DNA follows: TGTGCCAGCAGTTACGAGGGACTCAGCACCGGGGAGCTGTTTTTT.

This clonotype was picked up a small number of times. The chain has TRBV11-3 and TRBJ2-7, with a tentative D call TRBD2 (5 bases). V dropped 3 bases and J dropped 2 bases, with 17 bases sitting between them. This CDR3 comprises 16 residues. Germline loops: CDR1 SGHNT, CDR2 YENEEA. DNA of the CDR3: TGTGCCAGCAGCTTCAGCGACCGAGGGCTCCCCTACGAGCAGTACTTC. Amino acid sequence: CASSFSDRGLPYEQYF.

This chain links TRBV7-9 with TRBJ1-6, with a weak D call TRBD1 (5 bases). Germline values: CDR1 SEHNR, CDR2 FQNEAQ (reference sequence). With 4 bases removed from V and 8 bases from J, the gap between germline ends came to 12 bases. CDR3 size: 14 residues. The DNA for the CDR3 is TGTGCCAGCAGCTCCCAGGGTTCGGATTCACCCCTCCACTTT. Encoded protein: CASSSQGSDSPLHF.

Only a few counts were recorded for this clonotype. This chain uses TRBV5-1 with TRBJ2-1; the D call may be TRBD1 or TRBD2 (5 bases each). V lost 4 bases to trimming and J lost 7 bases, with 18 bases between them. From germline, CDR1 is SGHRS and CDR2 YFSETQ. CDR3 length: 15 amino acids. CDR3: CASSTGTSGTNEQFF. In DNA form, the CDR3 reads TGCGCCAGCAGCACCGGGACGAGTGGAACGAATGAGCAGTTCTTC.

This clonotype was detected many times. The genes are TRBV7-9 and TRBJ2-1; D unclear. The length of the CDR3 is 13 residues. V lost 1 base, J lost 10 bases, and 11 bases lay in between. The V gene's germline CDR1 is SEHNR and CDR2 FQNEAQ (reference sequence). This CDR3 reads CASSLGYRIEQFF. The CDR3 DNA reads as TGTGCCAGCAGCTTAGGATACCGAATCGAGCAGTTCTTC.

The V and J genes are TRBV6-5 and TRBJ1-6; 11 positions agree with TRBD1. This CDR3 contains 15 residues. V was pared by 6 bases and J by 7 bases, with 5 bases of the junction left unmatched. Germline V gene lookup returns CDR1 MNHEY and CDR2 SVGAGI. The CDR3 loop reads CASSGGTGGNSPLHF. Here the CDR3 DNA reads TGTGCCAGCAGCGGCGGGACAGGGGGAAATTCACCCCTCCACTTT.

This clonotype was counted at least ten times. The chain employs TRBV5-1 and TRBJ2-5, with no clear D. Germline V CDR1 and CDR2: SGHRS, YFSETQ. This CDR3 is built from 14 residues. Trimming stripped 0 bases from V and 1 base from J, with 7 bases between. CDR3 sequence reads: CASSLAPPQETQYF. The CDR3 nucleotides are TGCGCCAGCAGCTTGGCCCCCCCCCAAGAGACCCAGTACTTC.

Many counts were recorded for this clonotype. The genes are TRBV5-1 and TRBJ2-1, with 9 nucleotides matching TRBD1. With V trimmed by 4 bases and J by 5 bases, 7 bases remained unmatched. Germline CDR1 SGHRS, CDR2 YFSETQ. The CDR3 length is 15 residues. This chain's CDR3 is CASSAGQGLDNEQFF. As DNA, the CDR3 is TGCGCCAGCAGCGCGGGACAGGGCTTAGACAATGAGCAGTTCTTC.

DNA for the CDR3: TGTGCCACCAGCAGAGATCATGCGGGGCTCACCGGGGAGCTGTTTTTT. Protein product: CATSRDHAGLTGELFF. This sequence joins TRBV15 and TRBJ2-2, with D perhaps TRBD2 (6 bases). Per germline, CDR1 LNHNV and CDR2 YYDKDF (reference sequence). The CDR3 covers 16 residues. Trimming removed 0 bases from V and 4 bases from J, with 12 bases in between. Full variable domain (remainder filled in from reference TRBV15 and TRBJ2-2): DAMVIQNPRYQVTQFGKPVTLSCSQTLNHNVMYWYQQKSSQAPKLLFHYYDKDFNNEADTPDNFQSRRPNTSFCFLDIRSPGLGDTAMYLCATSRDHAGLTGELFFGEGSRLTVL.

This clonotype has ten or more counts. This chain's CDR3 is CASSSVQTGLEKAFF. CDR3 nucleotides: TGCGCCAGCAGCTCAGTACAAACAGGGCTCGAAAAAGCTTTCTTT. The chain joins TRBV5-1 to TRBJ1-1; D may be TRBD1 (6 bases). Germline-derived CDR1 and CDR2 are SGHRS and YFSETQ. V lost 3 bases to trimming and J lost 9 bases, with 21 bases between them. The CDR3 runs 15 residues.

In this sample, this clonotype turned up many times. This sequence joins TRBV7-3 and TRBJ1-2, with D perhaps TRBD1 (6 bases). This CDR3 contains 14 residues. From germline, CDR1 is SGHTA and CDR2 FQGTGA. The V gene lost 5 bases and the J gene lost 4 bases, with 14 bases spanning the gap. In DNA, the CDR3 is TGTGCCAGCAGCCCTAGGGGGGAGGGCTATGGCTACACCTTC. The encoded protein is CASSPRGEGYGYTF.

This clonotype appeared a few times. The V gene is TRBV5-1, the J gene TRBJ2-3; TRBD2 agrees at 10 bases. The V segment lost 5 bases and the J segment 2 bases; nucleotides outside the gene matches: 11. Germline CDR1 is SGHRS and CDR2 is YFSETQ. The length of the CDR3 is 17 residues. The CDR3 region has the DNA TGCGCCAGCAGACTTGGCCCACTAGCGGGAAACACAGATACGCAGTATTTT. This encodes CASRLGPLAGNTDTQYF.

This clonotype came up many times. This chain uses TRBV24-1 with TRBJ2-7; D is perhaps TRBD2 (5 bases). Germline values: CDR1 KGHDR, CDR2 SFDVKD. CDR3 length equals 13 residues. V was pared by 2 bases and J by 2 bases, with 6 bases between. The CDR3 here is CATSDSGTYEQYF. CDR3 bases: TGTGCCACCAGTGATTCCGGGACCTACGAGCAGTACTTC.

The sample holds many counts of this clonotype. The V and J genes are TRBV4-3 and TRBJ2-3; D gene ambiguous. The CDR3 runs 14 residues. Germline V gene data show CDR1 as LGHNA and CDR2 as YSLEER. V was pared by 4 bases and J by 0 bases, with 8 bases between. The CDR3 DNA sequence: TGCGCCAGCAGCCGAAGTTGGAGCACAGATACGCAGTATTTT. Translating it yields CASSRSWSTDTQYF.

The sample holds many counts of this clonotype. The chain links TRBV5-1 to TRBJ2-4; D gene uncertain. The germline gives CDR1 SGHRS, CDR2 YFSETQ. The CDR3 sequence is 13 residues long. Trimming took 4 bases from V and 0 from J, leaving 5 bases between them. In DNA form, the CDR3 reads TGCGCCAGCAGCCCAATAGCCAAAAACATTCAGTACTTC. Translated, it gives CASSPIAKNIQYF.

This clonotype was picked up many times. The chain links TRBV29-1 to TRBJ2-7; perhaps TRBD1 as D (6 bases). The CDR3 is 11 amino acids. V lost 6 bases and J lost 5, with 11 bases in between. CDR1 and CDR2 (germline): SQVTM, ANQGSEA. The CDR3 sequence: CSVSNRDEQYF. The CDR3 bases are TGCAGCGTATCCAACAGGGACGAGCAGTACTTC.

This clonotype appeared many times. The J gene is TRBJ1-1, the V gene TRBV20-1, with D perhaps TRBD1 (5 bases). Germline-derived CDR1 and CDR2 are DFQATT and SNEGSKA (reference sequence). The CDR3 has 14 amino acids. V was shortened by 2 bases and J by 2 bases, with 12 bases between the two germline ends. The CDR3 coding sequence is TGCAGTGCTAGAAGCGGACACCTAAACACTGAAGCTTTCTTT. Protein sequence: CSARSGHLNTEAFF.

This clonotype has a count of ten or more. V and J are TRBV2 and TRBJ2-7; TRBD2 agrees at 7 bases. Germline assignment: CDR1 SNHLY and CDR2 FYNNEI. The ends lost 11 bases at V and 3 bases at J; junction bases unmatched: 10. The CDR3 contains 13 residues. The CDR3 loop is CAQHGGYSYEQYF. The CDR3, as DNA: TGTGCCCAGCACGGGGGGTACAGCTACGAGCAGTACTTC.

A few counts support this clonotype. The V and J genes are TRBV5-1 and TRBJ2-5; D is possibly TRBD2 (5 bases). Looked up from germline, CDR1 is SGHRS and CDR2 is YFSETQ. V was cut by 2 bases and J by 1 base, with 18 bases left in between. The CDR3 contains 17 residues. The CDR3 loop reads CASSLILEGTSQETQYF. The CDR3 region has the DNA TGCGCCAGCAGCTTAATCCTCGAGGGTACTTCCCAAGAGACCCAGTACTTC.

This clonotype was counted at least ten times. The chain couples TRBV7-9 to TRBJ2-7; 11 nucleotides line up with TRBD2. This CDR3 has 14 residues. Losses at the gene ends were 4 bases for V and 3 bases for J; bases not matched to a gene: 2. CDR1 is SEHNR, CDR2 FQNEAQ, per germline (reference sequence). The DNA for the CDR3 is TGTGCCAGCAGCTACGGGACTAGCGGCTACGAGCAGTACTTC. Translated, it gives CASSYGTSGYEQYF. Filled out from reference TRBV7-9 and TRBJ2-7, the complete variable domain reads DTGVSQNPRHKITKRGQNVTFRCDPISEHNRLYWYRQTLGQGPEFLTYFQNEAQLEKSRLLSDRFSAERPKGSFSTLEIQRTEQGDSAMYLCASSYGTSGYEQYFGPGTRLTVT.